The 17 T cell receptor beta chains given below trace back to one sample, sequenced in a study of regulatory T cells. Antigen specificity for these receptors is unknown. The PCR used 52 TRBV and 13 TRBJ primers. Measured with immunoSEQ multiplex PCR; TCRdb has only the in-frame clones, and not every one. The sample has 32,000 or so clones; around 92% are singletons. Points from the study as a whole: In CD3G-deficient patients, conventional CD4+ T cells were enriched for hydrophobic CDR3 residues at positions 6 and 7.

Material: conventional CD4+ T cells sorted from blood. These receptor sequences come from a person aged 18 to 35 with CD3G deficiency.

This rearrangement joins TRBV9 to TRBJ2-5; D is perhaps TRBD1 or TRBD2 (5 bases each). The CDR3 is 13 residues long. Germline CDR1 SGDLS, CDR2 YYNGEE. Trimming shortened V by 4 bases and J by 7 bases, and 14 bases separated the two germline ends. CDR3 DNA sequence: TGTGCCAGCAGCACCGGGACCTTCGGGACCCAGTACTTC. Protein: CASSTGTFGTQYF.

In DNA form, the CDR3 reads TGTGCCAGCAGTTCAGGGGGGTCGACCTACAATGAGCAGTTCTTC. It codes for CASSSGGSTYNEQFF. The V gene is TRBV28, the J gene TRBJ2-1, with D possibly matching TRBD1 (7 bases). Trimming took off 4 bases at V and 2 bases at J, with 12 bases between the two ends. CDR3 length equals 15 residues. Looked up from germline, CDR1 is MDHEN and CDR2 is SYDVKM.

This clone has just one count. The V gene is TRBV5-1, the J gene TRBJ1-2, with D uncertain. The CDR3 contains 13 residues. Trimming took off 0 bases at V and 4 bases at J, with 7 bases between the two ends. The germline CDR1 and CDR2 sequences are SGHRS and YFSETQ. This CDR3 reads CASSLAGGYGYTF. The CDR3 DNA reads TGCGCCAGCAGCTTGGCAGGCGGCTATGGCTACACCTTC.

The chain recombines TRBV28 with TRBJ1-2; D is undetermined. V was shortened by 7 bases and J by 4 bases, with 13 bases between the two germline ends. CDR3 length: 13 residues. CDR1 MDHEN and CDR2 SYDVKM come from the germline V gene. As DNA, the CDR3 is TGTGCCAGCACCATCGCAGGTAGCTATGGCTACACCTTC. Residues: CASTIAGSYGYTF.

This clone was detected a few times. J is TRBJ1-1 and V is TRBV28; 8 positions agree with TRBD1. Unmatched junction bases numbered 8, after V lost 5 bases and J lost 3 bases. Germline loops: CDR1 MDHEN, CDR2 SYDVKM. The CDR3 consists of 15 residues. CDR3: CASSPADRADTEAFF. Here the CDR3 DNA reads TGTGCCAGCAGTCCGGCGGACAGGGCAGACACTGAAGCTTTCTTT.

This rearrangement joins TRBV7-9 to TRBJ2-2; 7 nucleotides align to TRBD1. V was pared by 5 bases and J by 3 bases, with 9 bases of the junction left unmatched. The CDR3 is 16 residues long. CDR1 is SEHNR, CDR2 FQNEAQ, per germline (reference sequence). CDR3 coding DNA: TGTGCCAGCAGCCCCCGACAGGGCTTGGACACCGGGGAGCTGTTTTTT. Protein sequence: CASSPRQGLDTGELFF.

The CDR3 sequence: CASSSSGLANEQFF. The CDR3 nucleotides are TGCGCCAGCAGCTCGTCAGGACTAGCCAATGAGCAGTTCTTC. The V gene is TRBV5-1, the J gene TRBJ2-1, with TRBD2 matching over 8 bases. This CDR3 has 14 amino acids. CDR1 and CDR2 (germline): SGHRS, YFSETQ. The trim removed 3 bases at V and 6 bases at J, leaving 5 bases unmatched.

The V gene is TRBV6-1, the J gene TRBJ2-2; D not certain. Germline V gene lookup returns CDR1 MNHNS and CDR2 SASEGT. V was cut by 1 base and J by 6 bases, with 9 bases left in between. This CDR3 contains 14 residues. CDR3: CASSEGSLPGELFF. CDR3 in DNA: TGTGCCAGCAGTGAAGGAAGTCTCCCCGGGGAGCTGTTTTTT.

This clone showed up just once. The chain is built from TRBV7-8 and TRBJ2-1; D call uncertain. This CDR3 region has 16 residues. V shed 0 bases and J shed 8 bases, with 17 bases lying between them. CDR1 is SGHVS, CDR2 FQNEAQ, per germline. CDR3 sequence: CASSLARTPRTDEQFF. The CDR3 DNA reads TGTGCCAGCAGCTTAGCTCGCACTCCCCGCACGGATGAGCAGTTCTTC. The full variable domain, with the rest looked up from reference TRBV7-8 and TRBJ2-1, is GAGVSQSPRYKVAKRGQDVALRCDPISGHVSLFWYQQALGQGPEFLTYFQNEAQLDKSGLPSDRFFAERPEGSVSTLKIQRTQQEDSAVYLCASSLARTPRTDEQFFGPGTRLTVL.

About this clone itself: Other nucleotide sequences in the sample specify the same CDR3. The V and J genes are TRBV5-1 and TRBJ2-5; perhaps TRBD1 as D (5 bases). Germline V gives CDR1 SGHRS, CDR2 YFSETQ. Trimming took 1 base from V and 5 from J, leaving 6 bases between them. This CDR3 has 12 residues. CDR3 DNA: TGCGCCAGCAGCTTGAGGGGTGAGACCCAGTACTTC. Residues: CASSLRGETQYF.

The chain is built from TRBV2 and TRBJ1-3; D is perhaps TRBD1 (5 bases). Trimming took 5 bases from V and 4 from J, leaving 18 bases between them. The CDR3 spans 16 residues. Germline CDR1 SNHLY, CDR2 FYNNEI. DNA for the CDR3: TGTGCCAGCAGTCAAACGTGGGGCCTTGGGGGAAACACCATATATTTT. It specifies CASSQTWGLGGNTIYF.

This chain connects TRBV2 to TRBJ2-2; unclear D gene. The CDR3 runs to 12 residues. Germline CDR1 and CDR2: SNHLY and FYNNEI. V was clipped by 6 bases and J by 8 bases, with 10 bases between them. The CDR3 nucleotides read TGTGCCAGCAGGGTATATGGGGGGGAGCTGTTTTTT. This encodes CASRVYGGELFF.

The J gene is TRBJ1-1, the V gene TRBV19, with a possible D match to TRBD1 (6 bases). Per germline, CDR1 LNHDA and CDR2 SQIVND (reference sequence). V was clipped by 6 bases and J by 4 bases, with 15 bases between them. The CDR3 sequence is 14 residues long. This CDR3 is CASSVQGWGTEAFF. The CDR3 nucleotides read TGTGCCAGTAGCGTACAGGGTTGGGGCACTGAAGCTTTCTTT.

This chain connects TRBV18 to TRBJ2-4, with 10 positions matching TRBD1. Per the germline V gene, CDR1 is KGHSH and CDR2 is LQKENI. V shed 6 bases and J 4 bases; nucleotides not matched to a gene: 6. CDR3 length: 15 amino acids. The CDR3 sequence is CASSLPGQGKNIQYF. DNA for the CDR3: TGTGCCAGCTCGTTACCGGGACAGGGGAAAAACATTCAGTACTTC.

The CDR3 coding sequence is TGTGCCAGCAGCGTAGTAACACTAGCGGGCATAGATACGCAGTATTTT. Encoded protein: CASSVVTLAGIDTQYF. This sequence joins TRBV9 and TRBJ2-3, with 9 bases aligning to TRBD2. This CDR3 contains 16 residues. CDR1 and CDR2 (germline): SGDLS, YYNGEE. Trimming at V came to 0 bases and at J to 5 bases, leaving 7 bases not matched to a gene.

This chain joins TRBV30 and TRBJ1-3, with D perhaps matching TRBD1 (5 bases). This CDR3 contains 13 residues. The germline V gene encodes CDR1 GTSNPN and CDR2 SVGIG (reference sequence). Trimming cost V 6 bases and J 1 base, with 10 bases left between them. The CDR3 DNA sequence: TGTGCCTGCAGGGTGCGGTCTGGAAACACCATATATTTT. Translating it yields CACRVRSGNTIYF. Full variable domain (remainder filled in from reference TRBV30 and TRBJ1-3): SQTIHQWPATLVQPVGSPLSLECTVEGTSNPNLYWYRQAAGRGLQLLFYSVGIGQISSEVPQNLSASRPQDRQFILSSKKLLLSDSGFYLCACRVRSGNTIYFGEGSWLTVV.

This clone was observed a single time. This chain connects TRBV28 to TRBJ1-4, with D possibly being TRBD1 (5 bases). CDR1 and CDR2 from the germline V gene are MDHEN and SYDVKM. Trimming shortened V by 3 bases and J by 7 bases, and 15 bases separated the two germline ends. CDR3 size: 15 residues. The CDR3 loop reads CASSFRGAGGEKLFF. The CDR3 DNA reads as TGTGCCAGCAGTTTTCGGGGCGCAGGTGGTGAAAAACTGTTTTTT. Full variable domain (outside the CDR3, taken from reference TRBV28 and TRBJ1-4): DVKVTQSSRYLVKRTGEKVFLECVQDMDHENMFWYRQDPGLGLRLIYFSYDVKMKEKGDIPEGYSVSREKKERFSLILESASTNQTSMYLCASSFRGAGGEKLFFGSGTQLSVL.